This TCR beta chain comes out of a study of T-cell reconstitution after alpha-beta-depleted transplantation in children. The TCRbeta library incorporated unique molecular identifiers. A single record per CDR3 protein comes from TCRdb applying MiXCR to the PCR reads. Of about a million distinct CDR3 sequences in the sample, roughly 29% were seen once. V was clipped by 8 bases and J by 8 bases, with 23 bases between them. The CDR3 extends over 15 amino acids. The starting material was PBMCs, mostly from graft donor cells, obtained 360 days after TCRalphabeta/CD19-depleted stem cell transplant. The receptor was isolated from a boy in the first two years of life who had a stem cell transplant for SCID, so the T cells may come from the graft donor. The rearrangement joins TRBV12-3 or TRBV12-4 to TRBJ2-3; D may be TRBD2 (7 bases). CDR3 in DNA: TGTGCCAGCCGGCCTTTGGGGGGGGCCCCCCTTACGCAGTATTTT. This gives the protein CASRPLGGAPLTQYF.